These T cell receptor beta chains were read from a single sample in a study of blood T cell repertoires in COVID-19. This table comes from immunoSEQ multiplex PCR, and its TCRdb copy is limited to in-frame clones, with some not included. The sample contains about 62,000 clones, 80% to 90% of which appear only once. Sequencing used peripheral blood. Every receptor here comes from a woman in her sixties with COVID-19, enrolled during active disease. Each CDR3 is given with its conserved first and last residue. The D gene is left open where the match is weak. A clone size is listed for some rows: how often the clone was seen (once, few, many), or a class if it is expanded.

D: TRBD2; V: TRBV27; J: TRBJ2-1; size: -; DNA: TGTGCCAGCAGTTTGGCTAGCGGACCCTCCTACAATGAGCAGTTCTTC; CDR3: CASSLASGPSYNEQFF
D: -; V: TRBV6-5; J: TRBJ1-6; size: few; DNA: TGTGCCAGCAATCCGGGATATAATTCACCCCTCCACTTT; CDR3: CASNPGYNSPLHF
D: TRBD2; V: TRBV7-7; J: TRBJ2-3; size: -; DNA: TGTGCTAGCAGCTTTTCGCCTAGCGGAAGGATTGATACGCAGTATTTT; CDR3: CASSFSPSGRIDTQYF
D: TRBD1; V: TRBV18; J: TRBJ2-7; size: -; DNA: TGTGCCAGCTCACCGACCCCGGGACAGGGGATCTACGAGCAGTACTTC; CDR3: CASSPTPGQGIYEQYF
D: -; V: TRBV27; J: TRBJ2-7; size: -; DNA: TGTGCCAGCAGTTTAGCGGGTGGAGGTTACGAGCAGTACTTC; CDR3: CASSLAGGGYEQYF
D: -; V: TRBV4-3; J: TRBJ1-5; size: -; DNA: TGCGCCAGCAGCCAAGTATCGAGTAATCAGCCCCAGCATTTT; CDR3: CASSQVSSNQPQHF
D: -; V: TRBV11-2; J: TRBJ2-5; size: -; DNA: TGTGCCAGCAGCTTTAGAGGCCACCAAGAGACCCAGTACTTC; CDR3: CASSFRGHQETQYF
D: TRBD2; V: TRBV19; J: TRBJ2-5; size: -; DNA: TGTGCCAGTACCGGGAGGAGGGAGACCCAGTACTTC; CDR3: CASTGRRETQYF
D: -; V: TRBV9; J: TRBJ1-5; size: few; DNA: TGTGCCAGCGGAGGGACGGGGGATCAGCCCCAGCATTTT; CDR3: CASGGTGDQPQHF
D: -; V: TRBV19; J: TRBJ1-1; size: few; DNA: TGTGCCAGTAGTATAGACAGGGGCACTGAAGCTTTCTTT; CDR3: CASSIDRGTEAFF